In this sample, the clone carrying this T cell receptor (beta chain) turned up many times. What it binds is unknown. TCRdb used MiXCR to reprocess the reads, holding one entry per CDR3 protein. Of some 19,000 distinct CDR3 sequences listed, 21% are singletons. The data derive from a study of lung T cells in sarcoidosis with Löfgren's syndrome. Study-wide background: Sarcoidosis features CD4+ T cell accumulation in bronchoalveolar lavage fluid. Study-level results: Shared TRAV12-1 and TRBV2 CDR3 motifs were reported across several patients.

Trimming pared 1 base from V and 10 bases from J, leaving 5 bases between. Germline V gene data show CDR1 as SGHTA and CDR2 as FQGNSA. The CDR3 sequence is 12 residues long. This clonotype was obtained from a human donor with sarcoidosis (Löfgren's syndrome or another form), or a control subject (not recorded which). The sample taken for sequencing was CD4+ T cells from bronchoalveolar lavage. The V gene is TRBV7-2, the J gene TRBJ1-6; D not certain. The CDR3 protein is CASSLERSPLHF. The CDR3 DNA sequence: TGTGCCAGCAGCTTAGAACGGTCACCCCTCCACTTT. Using reference TRBV7-2 and TRBJ1-6 for the parts outside the CDR3, the full variable domain is GAGVSQSPSNKVTEKGKDVELRCDPISGHTALYWYRQSLGQGLEFLIYFQGNSAPDKSGLPSDRFSAERTGGSVSTLTIQRTQQEDSAVYLCASSLERSPLHFGNGTRLTVT.